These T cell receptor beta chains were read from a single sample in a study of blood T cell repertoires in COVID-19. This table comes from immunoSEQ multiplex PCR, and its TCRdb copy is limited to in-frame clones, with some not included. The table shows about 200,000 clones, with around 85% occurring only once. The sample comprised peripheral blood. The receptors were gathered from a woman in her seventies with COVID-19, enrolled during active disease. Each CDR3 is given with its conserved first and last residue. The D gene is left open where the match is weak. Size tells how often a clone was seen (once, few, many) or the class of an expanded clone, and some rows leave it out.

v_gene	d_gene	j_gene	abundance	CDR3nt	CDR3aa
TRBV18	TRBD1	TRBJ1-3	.	TGTGCCAGCTCACCTAGCCAGGGGGCGCAGAACACCATATATTTT	CASSPSQGAQNTIYF
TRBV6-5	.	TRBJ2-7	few	TGTGCCAGCACTTCGGGGAGGGAGCAGTACTTC	CASTSGREQYF
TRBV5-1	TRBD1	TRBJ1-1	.	TGCGCCAGCAGCGGGACAGGGGGCGCGGGCACTGAAGCTTTCTTT	CASSGTGGAGTEAFF
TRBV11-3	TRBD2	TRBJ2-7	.	TGTGCCAGCAGCTTAGGGGGCGGCCGGGACTACCACGAGCAGTACTTC	CASSLGGGRDYHEQYF
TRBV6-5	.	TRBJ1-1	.	TGTGCCAGCAAACCCCCGCAAGAGACTGAAGCTTTCTTT	CASKPPQETEAFF
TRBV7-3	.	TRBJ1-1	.	TGTGCCAGCAGCTTCGCGGTTTCGGGATTTGCTTTCTTT	CASSFAVSGFAFF
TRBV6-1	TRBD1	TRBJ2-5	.	TGTGCCAGCAGTGAATTCCCACAGGGGGCAGGGGGGACCCAGTACTTC	CASSEFPQGAGGTQYF
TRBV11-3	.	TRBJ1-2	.	TGTGCCAGCAGCCCCGGGAGGGAAGGCTACACCTTC	CASSPGREGYTF
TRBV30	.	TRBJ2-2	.	TGTGCCTGGAGGACCACCTCAGGGGTTGGTACCGGGGAGCTGTTTTTT	CAWRTTSGVGTGELFF
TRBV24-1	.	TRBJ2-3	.	TGTGCCACCAGTGATAGACTCCACACAGATACGCAGTATTTT	CATSDRLHTDTQYF
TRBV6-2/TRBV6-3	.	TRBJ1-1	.	TGTGCCAGCAGTTACGAGATTTTTAGGCAGGGGCCCAGAAGGACGAACACTGAAGCTTTCTTT	CASSYEIFRQGPRRTNTEAFF
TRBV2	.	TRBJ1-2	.	TGTGCCAGCAGTCTCTCTACTGGCTACACCTTC	CASSLSTGYTF
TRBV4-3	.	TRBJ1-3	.	TGCGCCAGCAGCCAAGATATGGGGGCCTCTGGAAACACCATATATTTT	CASSQDMGASGNTIYF
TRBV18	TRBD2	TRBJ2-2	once	TGTGCCAGCTCACTCGGGACTAGCGGGAGAGCGGACACCGGGGAGCTGTTTTTT	CASSLGTSGRADTGELFF
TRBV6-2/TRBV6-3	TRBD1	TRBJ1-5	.	TGTGCCAGCAACCCCCGGGACAGGGGGCGAAGTCAGCCCCAGCATTTT	CASNPRDRGRSQPQHF
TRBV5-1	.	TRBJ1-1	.	TGCGCCAGCAGCTTGGAGATAGACACTGAAGCTTTCTTT	CASSLEIDTEAFF
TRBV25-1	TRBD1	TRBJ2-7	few	TGTGCCAGCAGTGCACGGGACAGGGGGAACTACGAGCAGTACTTC	CASSARDRGNYEQYF
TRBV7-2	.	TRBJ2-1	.	TGTGCCAGCAGCTTAGGGGGGGTCCACAATGAGCAGTTCTTC	CASSLGGVHNEQFF
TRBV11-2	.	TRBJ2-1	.	TGTGCCAGCAGCTTAGATCCTCGGTACAATGAGCAGTTCTTC	CASSLDPRYNEQFF
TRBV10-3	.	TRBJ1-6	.	TGTGCCATCAGTGAGTCTTGGCGGGGAGATTCACCCCTCCACTTT	CAISESWRGDSPLHF
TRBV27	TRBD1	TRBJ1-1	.	TGTGCAAAAACGGGGCAGGGGGTGAGCGGCACTGAAGCTTTCTTT	CAKTGQGVSGTEAFF
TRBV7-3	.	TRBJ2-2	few	TGTGCCAGCAGCCGAGGTTTGGGGGCGCCCGGGGAGCTGTTTTTT	CASSRGLGAPGELFF
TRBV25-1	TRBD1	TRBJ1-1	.	TGTGCCAGCAGTGAATTCGGGTATGGGACAGGGATGAACACTGAAGCTTTCTTT	CASSEFGYGTGMNTEAFF
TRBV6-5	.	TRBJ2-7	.	TGTGCCAGCAGTTACTCGGGGGATAGCGGCTACGAGCAGTACTTC	CASSYSGDSGYEQYF
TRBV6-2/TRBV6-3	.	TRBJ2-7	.	TGTGCCAGCAGTTACGACACCTACGAGCAGTACTTC	CASSYDTYEQYF
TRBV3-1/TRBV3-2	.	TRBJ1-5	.	TGTGCCAGCAGCCAAGTGACTGTAAAGCCCCAGCATTTT	CASSQVTVKPQHF
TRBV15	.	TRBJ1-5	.	TGTGCCACCAGCAGAGATAAGTGGGGGGGGCCCCAGCATTTT	CATSRDKWGGPQHF
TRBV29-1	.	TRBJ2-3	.	TGCAGCGTCCCCGTCGGCACAGATACGCAGTATTTT	CSVPVGTDTQYF
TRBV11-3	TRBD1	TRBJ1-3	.	TGTGCCAGCGAAACACCGGGACAGGGGGGCTCTGGAAACACCATATATTTT	CASETPGQGGSGNTIYF
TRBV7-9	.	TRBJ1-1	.	TGTGCCAGCAGCTTAGGGGTAGGGGGGAACACTGAAGCTTTCTTT	CASSLGVGGNTEAFF
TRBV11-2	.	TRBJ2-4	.	TGTGCCAGCAGCTCAACCGGAGGGTCTAACATTCAGTACTTC	CASSSTGGSNIQYF
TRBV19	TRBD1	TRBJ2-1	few	TGTGCCAGTAGTATCTCCGGGACAGGGGTTTCGGGAGGGAGGTACAATGAGCAGTTCTTC	CASSISGTGVSGGRYNEQFF
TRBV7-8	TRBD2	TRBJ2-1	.	TGTGCCAGCAGCCCAGGGACTAGCGGCGACAATGAGCAGTTCTTC	CASSPGTSGDNEQFF
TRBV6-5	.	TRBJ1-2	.	TGTGCCAGCAGTTACGACGCGTTTACACACAGGGATGGCTACACCTTC	CASSYDAFTHRDGYTF
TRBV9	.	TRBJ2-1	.	TGTGCCAGCAGCGTCGCCCTACACAATGAGCAGTTCTTC	CASSVALHNEQFF
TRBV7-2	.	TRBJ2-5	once	TGTGCCAGCAGCTTAGGAGCCGGGAGAAAGAGGGAGACCCAGTACTTC	CASSLGAGRKRETQYF
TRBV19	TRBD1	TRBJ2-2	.	TGTGCCAGTAGCCCGACAGGGGCGAACACCGGGGAGCTGTTTTTT	CASSPTGANTGELFF
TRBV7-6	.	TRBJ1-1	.	TGTGCCAGCAGCACAGAAGGGGGCACTGAAGCTTTCTTT	CASSTEGGTEAFF
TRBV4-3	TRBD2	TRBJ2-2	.	TGCGCCAGCAGCCACCGCCCCCGGACTAGCGGGGGGGACACCGGGGAGCTGTTTTTT	CASSHRPRTSGGDTGELFF
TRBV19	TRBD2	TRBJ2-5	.	TGTGCCAGTAGTTTGGGTCGACTAGCGGGGGGCAGGGAGACCCAGTACTTC	CASSLGRLAGGRETQYF
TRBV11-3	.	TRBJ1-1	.	TGTGCCAGCAGCTCCTTGAGAAACACTGAAGCTTTCTTT	CASSSLRNTEAFF
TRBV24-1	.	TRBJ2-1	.	TGTGCCACCAGTGACCCGACAGTTTTTGAGCAGTTCTTC	CATSDPTVFEQFF
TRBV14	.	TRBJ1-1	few	TGTGCCAGCAGCCAAGATCTAGTAGCGGGGACTGAAGCTTTCTTT	CASSQDLVAGTEAFF
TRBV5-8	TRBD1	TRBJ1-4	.	TGTGCCAGCAGCTCGGGCCGACAGGGAAATGAAAAACTGTTTTTT	CASSSGRQGNEKLFF
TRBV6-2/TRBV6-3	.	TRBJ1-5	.	TGTGCCAGCAGTCAACAGGGCAATCAGCCCCAGCATTTT	CASSQQGNQPQHF